This section outlines one T cell receptor (beta chain) sequence together with its context. Its antigen is as yet unknown. Libraries were prepared by immunoSEQ multiplex PCR; TCRdb keeps only in-frame clonotypes and omits some of them. The data contain about 150,000 clones, 90% to 95% of them singletons. Autoimmune disease history or systemic immunosuppression barred patients. This entry is derived from a study of OX40 agonist ivuxolimab in advanced cancers. On the study more broadly: The patients' treatment was ivuxolimab, an agonistic anti-OX40 (CD134) antibody. General study findings and limits: At 0.1 to 3.0 mg/kg and by week 6, CD4+ and CD8+ T cells in the blood had expanded clonally.

This receptor was taken from an adult with an advanced solid tumor such as melanoma, head and neck, liver or kidney cancer. The sample in question was CD4+ or CD8+ T cells sorted from blood, obtained in a trial of the OX40 agonist ivuxolimab.

The CDR3 reads CASSVTTDTQYF. CDR3 DNA sequence: TGTGCCAGCAGTGTGACGACAGATACGCAGTATTTT. This chain uses TRBV25-1 with TRBJ2-3; no firm D call. V lost 4 bases, J lost 3 bases, and 5 bases lay in between. The CDR3 has 12 amino acids. Germline lookup yields CDR1 MGHDK and CDR2 SYGVNS.